The entry that follows covers one T cell receptor (beta chain) sequence. Its target is unknown. The CDR3 extends over 15 amino acids. V was clipped by 5 bases and J by 4 bases, with 17 bases between them. From the RT-PCR reads, TCRdb called clonotypes with MiXCR, one entry per CDR3 protein. In the table there are hundreds of thousands of distinct CDR3 sequences, approximately 7.6% of which are singletons. This entry belongs to a study of response to subunit inactivated influenza vaccine. Study-wide results and caveats: Each seasonal flu vaccination may recruit only limited new T cells, authors suggested.

The chain couples TRBV12-3 or TRBV12-4 to TRBJ1-2, with no clear D. The source is a man between 50 and 69 years old who received an inactivated influenza vaccine. The source was PBMCs from blood, collected less than 30 months after vaccination. This CDR3 is CASSPSPSGVYGYTF. The CDR3 nucleotides are TGTGCCAGCAGTCCCTCACCATCCGGCGTCTATGGCTACACCTTC.